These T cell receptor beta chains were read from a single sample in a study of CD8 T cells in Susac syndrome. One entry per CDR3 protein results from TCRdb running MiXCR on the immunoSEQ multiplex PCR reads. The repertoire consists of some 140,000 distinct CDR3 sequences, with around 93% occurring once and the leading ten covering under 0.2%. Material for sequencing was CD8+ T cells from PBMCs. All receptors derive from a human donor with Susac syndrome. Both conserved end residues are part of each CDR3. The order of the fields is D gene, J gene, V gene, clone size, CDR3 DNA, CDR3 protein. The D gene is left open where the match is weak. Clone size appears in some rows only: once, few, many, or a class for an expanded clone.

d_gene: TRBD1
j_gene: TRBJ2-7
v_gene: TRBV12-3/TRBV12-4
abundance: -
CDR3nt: TGTGCCAGCACCTGGACAGGGGGGGATTACGAGCAGTACTTC
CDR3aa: CASTWTGGDYEQYF

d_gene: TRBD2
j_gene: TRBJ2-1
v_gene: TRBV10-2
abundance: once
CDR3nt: TGCGCCAGCAGTGGAGGTAGCGGGAGTAATTATGAGCAGTTCTTC
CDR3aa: CASSGGSGSNYEQFF

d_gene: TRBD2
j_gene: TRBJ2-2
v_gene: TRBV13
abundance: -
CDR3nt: TGTGCCAGCAGTTCCGTGGCCGGGACTAGCGGAAACACCGGGGAGCTGTTTTTT
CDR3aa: CASSSVAGTSGNTGELFF

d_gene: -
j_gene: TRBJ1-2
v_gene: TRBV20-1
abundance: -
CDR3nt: TGCAGTGCTAGAGAGTCCACAGAGACTAACTATGGCTACACCTTC
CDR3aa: CSARESTETNYGYTF

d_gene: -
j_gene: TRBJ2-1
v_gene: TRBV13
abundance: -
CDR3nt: TGTGCCAGCAGCTTAGGGTGGCCAAACAATGAGCAGTTCTTC
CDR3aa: CASSLGWPNNEQFF

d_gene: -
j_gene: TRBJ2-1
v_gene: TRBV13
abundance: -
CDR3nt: TGTGCCAGCAGCTTAGAATATAACTCCTACAATGAGCAGTTCTTC
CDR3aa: CASSLEYNSYNEQFF

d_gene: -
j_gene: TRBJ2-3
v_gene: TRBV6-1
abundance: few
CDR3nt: TGTGCCAGCAGTGAAATGGCGGGAACTAGCACAGATACGCAGTATTTT
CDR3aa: CASSEMAGTSTDTQYF

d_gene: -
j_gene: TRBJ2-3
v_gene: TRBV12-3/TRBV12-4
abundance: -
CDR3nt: TGTGCCAGCAGCTGGGATGGGCACGATGACTGGGGCGGCCCCCCAGATACGCAGTATTTT
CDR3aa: CASSWDGHDDWGGPPDTQYF

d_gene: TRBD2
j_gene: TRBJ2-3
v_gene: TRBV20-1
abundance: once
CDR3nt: TGCAGTGCTCACGACCAGCGGGAGGTGTATACGCAGTATTTT
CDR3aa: CSAHDQREVYTQYF

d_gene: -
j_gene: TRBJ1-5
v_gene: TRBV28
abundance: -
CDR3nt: TGTGCCAGCAGTATTGAAAGTTGGCCCCCGGGACGGGCCTATAGCAATCAGCCCCAGCATTTT
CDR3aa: CASSIESWPPGRAYSNQPQHF

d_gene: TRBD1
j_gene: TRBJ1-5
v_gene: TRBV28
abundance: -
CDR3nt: TGTGCCAGCAGGTCTCAGGGGGGCCATCAGCCCCAGCATTTT
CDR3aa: CASRSQGGHQPQHF

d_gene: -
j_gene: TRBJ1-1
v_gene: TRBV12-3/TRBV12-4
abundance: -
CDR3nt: TGTGCCAGCAGTTTAGGGCCAGGGATATCCACTGAAGCTTTCTTT
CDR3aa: CASSLGPGISTEAFF

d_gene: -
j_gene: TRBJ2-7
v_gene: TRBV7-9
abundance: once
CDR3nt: TGTGCCAGCAGCCCACTCTCGGACAGAACTTACGAGCAGTACTTC
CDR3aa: CASSPLSDRTYEQYF

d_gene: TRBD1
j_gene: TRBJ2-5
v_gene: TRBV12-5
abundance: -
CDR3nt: TGTGCTAGTGGTTTGGTAGGGACAGATTTTCAAGAGACCCAGTACTTC
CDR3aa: CASGLVGTDFQETQYF

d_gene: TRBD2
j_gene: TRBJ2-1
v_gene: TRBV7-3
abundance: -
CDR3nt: TGTGCCAGCAGCTTCCCTAACTCTAGCGGGAGAGGGAATGAGCAGTTCTTC
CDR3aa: CASSFPNSSGRGNEQFF

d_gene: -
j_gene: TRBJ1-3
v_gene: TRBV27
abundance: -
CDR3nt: TGTGCCAGCAGTCAGGGTATTTCTGGAAACACCATATATTTT
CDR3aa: CASSQGISGNTIYF

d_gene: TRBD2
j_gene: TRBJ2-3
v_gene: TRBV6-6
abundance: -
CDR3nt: TGTGCCAGCAGCCCCGGGGCGGGAGGTGCGACAGATACGCAGTATTTT
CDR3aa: CASSPGAGGATDTQYF

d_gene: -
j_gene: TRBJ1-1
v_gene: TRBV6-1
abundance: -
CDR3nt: TGTGCCAGCAGCCCCTTCTCAATAGGGATGAACACTGAAGCTTTCTTT
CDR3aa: CASSPFSIGMNTEAFF

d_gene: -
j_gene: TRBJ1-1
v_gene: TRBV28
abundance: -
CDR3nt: TGTGCCAGCAGTTTTCTAGTCGACGAAGCTTTCTTT
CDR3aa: CASSFLVDEAFF

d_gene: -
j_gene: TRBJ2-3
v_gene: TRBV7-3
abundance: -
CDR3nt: TGTGCCAGCAGCCGTAACTCTGGGGCAGATACGCAGTATTTT
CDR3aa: CASSRNSGADTQYF

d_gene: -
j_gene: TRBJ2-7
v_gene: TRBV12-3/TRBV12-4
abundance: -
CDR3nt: TGTGCCAGCAGTTTCCTATCCTACGAGCAGTACTTC
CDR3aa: CASSFLSYEQYF

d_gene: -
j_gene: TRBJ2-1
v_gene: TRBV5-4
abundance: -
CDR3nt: TGTGCCAGCAGCTTGGCCGTCGAGCAGTTCTTC
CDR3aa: CASSLAVEQFF

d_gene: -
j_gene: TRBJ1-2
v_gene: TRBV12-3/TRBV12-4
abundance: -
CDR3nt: TGTGCCAGCAGTTTAGAACAGCAAGACGGCTACACCTTC
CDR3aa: CASSLEQQDGYTF

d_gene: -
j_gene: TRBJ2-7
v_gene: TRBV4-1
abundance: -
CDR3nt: TGCGCCAGCAGCCAAATTTTCCGGGACAAACACTCCTACGAGCAGTACTTC
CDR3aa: CASSQIFRDKHSYEQYF

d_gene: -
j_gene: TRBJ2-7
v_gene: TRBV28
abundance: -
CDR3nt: TGTGCCACCACGGACTCCTACGAGCAGTACTTC
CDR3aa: CATTDSYEQYF

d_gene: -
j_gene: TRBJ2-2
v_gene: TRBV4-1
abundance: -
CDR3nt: TGCGCCAGCAGCCAATCTTATACAGGGACCGGGGAGCTGTTTTTT
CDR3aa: CASSQSYTGTGELFF

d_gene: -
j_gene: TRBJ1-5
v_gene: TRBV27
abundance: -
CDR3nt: TGTGCCAGCAGTTTTGTTTGGGATAGCAATCAGCCCCAGCATTTT
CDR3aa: CASSFVWDSNQPQHF

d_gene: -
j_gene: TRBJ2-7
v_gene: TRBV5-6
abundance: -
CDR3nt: TGTGCCAGCAGCGACGGGGAGCGCTACGAGCAGTACTTC
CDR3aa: CASSDGERYEQYF

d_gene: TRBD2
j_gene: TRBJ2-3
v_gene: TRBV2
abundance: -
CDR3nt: TGTGCCGGTCGTAGCGGGAGTCCTACAGATACGCAGTATTTT
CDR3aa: CAGRSGSPTDTQYF

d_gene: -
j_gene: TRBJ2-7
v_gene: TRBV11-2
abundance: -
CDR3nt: TGTGCCAGCAGCCACGGGATTTCCTACGAGCAGTACTTC
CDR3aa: CASSHGISYEQYF

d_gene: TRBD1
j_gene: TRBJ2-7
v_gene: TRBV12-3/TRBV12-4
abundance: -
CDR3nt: TGTGCCAGCAGTCAACCTCCCGGGACAGGGGTCGGGGAGCAGTACTTC
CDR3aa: CASSQPPGTGVGEQYF

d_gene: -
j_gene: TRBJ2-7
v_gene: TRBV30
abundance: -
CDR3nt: TGTGCCTGGAAGGGACAACCTCTATACGAGCAGTACTTC
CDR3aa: CAWKGQPLYEQYF

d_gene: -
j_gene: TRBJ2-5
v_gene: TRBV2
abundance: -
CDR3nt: TGTGCCTCCCCGGGGCTAGGAGAGACCCAGTACTTC
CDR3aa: CASPGLGETQYF

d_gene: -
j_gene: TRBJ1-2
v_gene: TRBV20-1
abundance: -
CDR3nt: TGCAGTGCAACCGGGACCAACTATGGCTACACCTTC
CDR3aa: CSATGTNYGYTF

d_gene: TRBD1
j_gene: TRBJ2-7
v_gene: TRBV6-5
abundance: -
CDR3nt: TGTGCCAGCAGTTACTCTCCCGGGACAGAGACCAACTACGAGCAGTACTTC
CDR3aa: CASSYSPGTETNYEQYF

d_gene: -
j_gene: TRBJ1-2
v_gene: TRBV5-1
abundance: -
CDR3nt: TGCGCCAGCAGCCCCAAGATAGAGGATGGCTACACCTTC
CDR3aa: CASSPKIEDGYTF

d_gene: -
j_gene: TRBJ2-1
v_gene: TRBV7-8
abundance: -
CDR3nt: TGTGCCAGCAGCCTCATAAGCGGCCACCTGGGGGATGAGCAGTTCTTC
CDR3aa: CASSLISGHLGDEQFF

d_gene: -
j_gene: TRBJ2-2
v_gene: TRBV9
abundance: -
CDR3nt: TGTGCCAGCAGCCCGGGGACTGCATTAACCGGGGAGCTGTTTTTT
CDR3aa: CASSPGTALTGELFF

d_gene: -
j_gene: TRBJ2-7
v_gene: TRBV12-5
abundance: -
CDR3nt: TGTGCTAGTGGTGAATACGAGCAGTACTTC
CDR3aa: CASGEYEQYF

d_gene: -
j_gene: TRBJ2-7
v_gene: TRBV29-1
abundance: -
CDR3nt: TGCAGCGTTGCAAGGGTGGAGGTAGGCTACGAGCAGTACTTC
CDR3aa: CSVARVEVGYEQYF

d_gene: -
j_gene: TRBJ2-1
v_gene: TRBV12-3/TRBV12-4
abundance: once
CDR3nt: TGTGCCAGCAGCCATGGGGGGGAGCAGTTCTTC
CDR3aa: CASSHGGEQFF